A selection of T cell receptor beta chains follows, all from one sample in a study of low-dose radiotherapy and immunotherapy resistance in tumors. Each CDR3 protein gets one entry after TCRdb re-called the reads with MiXCR. The sample has 70,000 to 90,000 distinct CDR3 sequences; over 15% are singletons. Sequences were derived from PBMCs, sampled before treatment. The receptors here all came from a male donor with prostate cancer. Each CDR3 is given with its conserved first and last residue. The order of the fields is J gene, D gene, clone size, V gene, CDR3 protein, CDR3 DNA. A D gene is named only where the DNA matches it firmly. Clone size is not always given. Where it is, it says once, few, many or a class for expanded clones.

>TRBJ2-7|.|.|TRBV28
CASSSTGERLIKSYEQYF
TGTGCCAGCAGTTCGACGGGTGAGCGGCTGATAAAATCCTACGAGCAGTACTTC
>TRBJ1-2|.|few|TRBV27
CASSFAGALGGYTF
TGTGCCAGCAGTTTCGCCGGGGCCTTGGGCGGCTACACCTTC
>TRBJ2-1|.|many|TRBV21-1
CASSTSGGACGEQFF
TGTGCCAGCAGCACAAGCGGGGGGGCTTGTGGTGAGCAGTTCTTC
>TRBJ2-1|TRBD2|many|TRBV13
CASSLGGTREYNEQFF
TGTGCCAGCAGCTTAGGCGGGACTAGAGAATACAATGAGCAGTTCTTC
>TRBJ1-1|.|many|TRBV2
CASSGVVQAFF
TGTGCCAGCAGTGGAGTGGTACAAGCTTTCTTT
>TRBJ2-3|TRBD2|many|TRBV28
CASSLVGGGTLGTDTQYF
TGTGCCAGCAGTTTAGTAGGCGGGGGGACCCTCGGCACAGATACGCAGTATTTT
>TRBJ2-1|.|few|TRBV19
CASSIAAGALEQFF
TGTGCCAGTAGTATAGCGGCCGGGGCACTGGAGCAGTTCTTC
>TRBJ2-1|.|many|TRBV24-1
CATSDTTADSRSYNEQFF
TGTGCCACCAGTGATACCACCGCGGACTCAAGATCCTACAATGAGCAGTTCTTC
>TRBJ1-4|.|.|TRBV7-9
CASSLALQGGKLFF
TGTGCCAGCAGCTTAGCCCTCCAAGGCGGAAAACTGTTTTTT
>TRBJ2-2|.|medium-sized|TRBV3-1
CASSEWGELFF
TGTGCCAGCAGCGAATGGGGGGAGCTGTTTTTT
>TRBJ1-6|.|many|TRBV10-3
CAISDVAGTVHF
TGTGCCATCAGTGACGTCGCCGGGACGGTACACTTT
>TRBJ2-1|TRBD2|many|TRBV4-2
CASSQSPGLEYNEQFF
TGTGCCAGCAGCCAATCTCCGGGACTAGAGTACAATGAGCAGTTCTTC
>TRBJ2-6|.|many|TRBV2
CASSERRVSGANVLTF
TGTGCCAGCAGTGAACGGCGCGTCTCTGGGGCCAACGTCCTGACTTTC
>TRBJ1-1|TRBD1|many|TRBV19
CASSALETGVAFF
TGTGCCAGTAGTGCCCTGGAGACAGGGGTAGCTTTCTTT
>TRBJ1-4|TRBD1|.|TRBV7-2
CASSTRTGLVEKLFF
TGTGCCAGCAGCACCAGGACAGGGTTGGTTGAAAAACTGTTTTTT
>TRBJ2-6|TRBD2|many|TRBV6-5
CASSYFAGGRSGANVLTF
TGTGCCAGCAGTTACTTTGCGGGGGGGCGATCTGGGGCCAACGTCCTGACTTTC
>TRBJ2-3|.|many|TRBV7-9
CASRNTDTQYF
TGTGCCAGCAGGAACACAGATACGCAGTATTTT
>TRBJ2-5|TRBD2|many|TRBV5-4
CASSLDSGGAGETQYF
TGTGCCAGCAGCTTGGATAGCGGGGGGGCCGGAGAGACCCAGTACTTC
>TRBJ2-5|.|many|TRBV12-3/TRBV12-4
CASSFPLQETQYF
TGTGCCAGCAGTTTCCCGCTCCAAGAGACCCAGTACTTC
>TRBJ2-1|TRBD1|.|TRBV7-2
CASSLGDRSSYNEQFF
TGTGCCAGCAGCTTAGGGGACAGGAGCTCCTACAATGAGCAGTTCTTC
>TRBJ2-3|.|many|TRBV24-1
CATSDLDGDTQYF
TGTGCCACCAGTGATTTGGATGGAGATACGCAGTATTTT
>TRBJ2-2|.|many|TRBV14
CASSQGLGGTGELFF
TGTGCCAGCAGCCAAGGGCTAGGAGGTACCGGGGAGCTGTTTTTT
>TRBJ2-3|.|many|TRBV2
CASSIEGSTDTQYF
TGTGCCAGCAGTATCGAGGGTTCCACAGATACGCAGTATTTT
>TRBJ2-4|TRBD1|many|TRBV19
CASSIEDRVPYF
TGTGCCAGTAGTATAGAGGACAGGGTTCCGTACTTC
>TRBJ2-4|.|many|TRBV18
CASSPSSDIKNIQYF
TGTGCCAGCTCACCGTCTTCCGACATCAAAAACATTCAGTACTTC
>TRBJ1-1|.|many|TRBV7-9
CASSPTDSYTEAFF
TGTGCCAGCAGCCCGACAGACAGTTACACTGAAGCTTTCTTT
>TRBJ2-1|.|many|TRBV4-1
CASSQVPGSNNEQFF
TGCGCCAGCAGCCAAGTTCCGGGGTCAAACAATGAGCAGTTCTTC
>TRBJ2-3|.|many|TRBV9
CASSVERDDTQYF
TGTGCCAGCAGCGTAGAACGTGATGATACGCAGTATTTT
>TRBJ2-7|.|many|TRBV11-2
CASSPPAGYEQYF
TGTGCCAGCAGTCCCCCGGCGGGGTACGAGCAGTACTTC
>TRBJ1-1|.|few|TRBV19
CASTGIEAFF
TGTGCCAGTACAGGGATTGAAGCTTTCTTT
>TRBJ2-7|TRBD1|many|TRBV29-1
CSVERDRGEQYF
TGCAGCGTTGAAAGGGACAGGGGCGAGCAGTACTTC
>TRBJ2-5|.|many|TRBV30
CAWSVQETQYF
TGTGCCTGGAGTGTACAAGAGACCCAGTACTTC
>TRBJ1-5|TRBD1|many|TRBV20-1
CSAGEDRGPGQPQHF
TGCAGTGCTGGCGAGGACAGGGGGCCGGGACAGCCCCAGCATTTT
>TRBJ2-1|.|many|TRBV7-9
CASSLARGGGPIEQFF
TGTGCCAGCAGCTTAGCGCGAGGGGGGGGGCCGATTGAGCAGTTCTTC
>TRBJ1-5|.|many|TRBV13
CASSLGRGGDQPQHF
TGTGCCAGCAGCTTAGGCAGGGGAGGTGATCAGCCCCAGCATTTT
>TRBJ2-3|TRBD2|many|TRBV5-4
CASSLASGGHTQYF
TGTGCCAGCAGCTTGGCTAGCGGGGGCCATACGCAGTATTTT
>TRBJ2-7|TRBD2|many|TRBV15
CATSSHSGVTYEQYF
TGTGCCACCAGCAGCCATAGCGGGGTTACCTACGAGCAGTACTTC
>TRBJ2-1|TRBD2|many|TRBV27
CASMGLAGPAADNEQFF
TGTGCCAGCATGGGACTAGCGGGGCCCGCCGCGGACAATGAGCAGTTCTTC
>TRBJ2-2|TRBD2|few|TRBV30
CAWSRGGPNTGELFF
TGTGCCTGGAGTCGGGGGGGCCCCAACACCGGGGAGCTGTTTTTT
>TRBJ2-6|TRBD2|many|TRBV7-9
CASSPTSGASSGANVLTF
TGTGCCAGCAGCCCCACTAGCGGGGCCTCCTCTGGGGCCAACGTCCTGACTTTC
>TRBJ1-1|.|many|TRBV27
CASSQASYTEAFF
TGTGCCAGCAGTCAGGCTTCTTACACTGAAGCTTTCTTT
>TRBJ1-1|.|many|TRBV6-1
CASSEGVWSEAFF
TGTGCCAGCAGTGAAGGGGTGTGGAGTGAAGCTTTCTTT
>TRBJ2-7|TRBD1|few|TRBV28
CASSARQGLNSREQYF
TGTGCCAGCAGTGCACGACAGGGTTTAAACTCGCGGGAGCAGTACTTC
>TRBJ2-1|.|many|TRBV5-1
CASSLANRGGNEQFF
TGCGCCAGCAGCTTGGCCAACAGGGGAGGGAATGAGCAGTTCTTC
>TRBJ2-1|TRBD2|many|TRBV24-1
CATSPAAGDNEQFF
TGTGCCACCAGCCCCGCGGCGGGAGACAATGAGCAGTTCTTC
>TRBJ2-7|TRBD2|.|TRBV20-1
CSARDPSGGSYEQYF
TGCAGTGCTAGAGATCCTAGCGGGGGGTCCTACGAGCAGTACTTC
>TRBJ2-7|.|.|TRBV7-8
CASSLTGNEQYF
TGTGCCAGCAGCTTAACTGGGAACGAGCAGTACTTC
>TRBJ1-1|.|.|TRBV2
CASFRESRTEAFF
TGTGCCAGTTTCCGGGAGAGTAGGACTGAAGCTTTCTTT
>TRBJ1-2|.|many|TRBV20-1
CSALGNYGYTF
TGCAGTGCCCTAGGGAACTATGGCTACACCTTC
>TRBJ1-4|.|many|TRBV7-9
CASSTAGLPWELFF
TGTGCCAGCAGCACGGCCGGGCTCCCTTGGGAACTGTTTTTT
>TRBJ1-2|.|.|TRBV19
CASDGGRDRDGYTF
TGTGCCAGTGATGGGGGGCGGGATCGCGATGGCTACACCTTC
>TRBJ1-5|TRBD1|.|TRBV19
CASSRQGSGPQHF
TGTGCCAGTAGTCGACAGGGGAGTGGGCCCCAGCATTTT
>TRBJ2-3|TRBD1|many|TRBV7-6
CASSLALGQPEGDTQYF
TGTGCCAGCAGCTTAGCCTTGGGACAGCCCGAGGGAGATACGCAGTATTTT